Shown below are 14 T cell receptor beta chains from a single sample sequenced in a study of long-term antiretroviral therapy in people with HIV. Sequencing used immunoSEQ v3.0 at survey level. Method: immunoSEQ multiplex PCR; TCRdb's copy keeps in-frame clones and lacks some. Among over 25,000 clones listed, 80% to 90% were seen once. Sequencing was performed on unsorted PBMCs, taken 3 years after starting antiretroviral therapy. Source of these receptors: a man aged 35-49 years with HIV.

For this clone: A junction boundary mismatches the germline segment, possibly from a read error. J is TRBJ2-5 and V is TRBV13; 11 bases align to TRBD1. The CDR3 runs to 14 residues. Germline loops: CDR1 PRHDT, CDR2 FYEKMQ (reference sequence). The CDR3 coding sequence is TGTGCCAGCAGCCTAGGACAGGGGGCCGAGACCCAGTACTTC. This codes for CASSLGQGAETQYF.

This rearrangement joins TRBV10-1 to TRBJ1-1, with D hard to call. Trimming removed 8 bases from V and 11 bases from J, with 12 bases in between. Germline values: CDR1 WNHNN, CDR2 SYGVQD (reference sequence). The CDR3 sequence is 10 residues long. CDR3 nucleotides: TGCGCCAGCTCAGGAGAGAGGGCTTTCTTT. Protein sequence: CASSGERAFF.

The CDR3 spells CAISEATNPQYF. As DNA, the CDR3 is TGTGCCATCAGTGAGGCGACTAACCCGCAGTATTTT. The rearrangement joins TRBV10-3 to TRBJ2-3; D possibly corresponds to TRBD2 (5 bases). V lost 2 bases and J 10 bases, leaving 10 bases between the germline ends. From germline, CDR1 is ENHRY and CDR2 SYGVKD. This CDR3 comprises 12 residues.

The chain uses TRBV5-3 and TRBJ2-3, with unresolved D. TRBV5-3 falls under the ORF class, with uncertain function. Trimming pared 0 bases from V and 3 bases from J, leaving 8 bases between. This CDR3 is built from 14 residues. CDR3 sequence: CARSLELGTDTQYF. In nucleotides, the CDR3 is TGTGCCAGAAGCTTGGAGCTGGGGACAGATACGCAGTATTTT.

By sample share, this clone is medium-sized. The chain carries TRBV10-3 and TRBJ2-7; TRBD1 aligns across 9 bases. The junction had 5 bases not matched to a gene; V was cut back by 0 bases and J by 5 bases. The CDR3 is made up of 15 amino acids. Germline assignment: CDR1 ENHRY and CDR2 SYGVKD. The chain's CDR3 is CAISESQDRGHEQYF. In DNA form, the CDR3 reads TGTGCCATCAGTGAGTCACAGGACAGGGGACACGAGCAGTACTTC.

The chain uses TRBV29-1 and TRBJ1-2; TRBD1 matches at 7 bases. This CDR3 is 13 amino acids long. The V gene's germline CDR1 is SQVTM and CDR2 ANQGSEA. The junction had 9 bases not matched to a gene; V was cut back by 7 bases and J by 4 bases. DNA for the CDR3: TGCAGCGGGAAATCCCGGGACAGCTATGGCTACACCTTC. Amino acids: CSGKSRDSYGYTF.

V gene TRBV19 combines with J gene TRBJ1-5, with TRBD1 matching 8 bases. CDR1 and CDR2 from the germline V gene are LNHDA and SQIVND (reference sequence). Trimming took 0 bases from V and 1 from J; bases not matched to a gene: 2. This CDR3 comprises 16 residues. CDR3 coding DNA: TGTGCCAGTAGTATAGATCAGGGGGCAAGCAATCAGCCCCAGCATTTT. Protein: CASSIDQGASNQPQHF.

The rearrangement links TRBV11-2 to TRBJ2-2, with D tentatively TRBD2 (6 bases). The CDR3 length is 15 residues. V was cut by 5 bases and J by 5 bases, with 15 bases left in between. Germline V CDR1 and CDR2: SGHAT, FQNNGV. CDR3 DNA sequence: TGTGCCAGCAGCCGAAATGGAGGGGTTACCGGGGAGCTGTTTTTT. Translating gives CASSRNGGVTGELFF.

V is TRBV7-3 and J is TRBJ2-5; a weak D match, TRBD1 (5 bases). Germline-derived CDR1 and CDR2 are SGHTA and FQGTGA. Trimming removed 1 base at V and 2 bases at J, with 17 bases between. The CDR3 extends over 17 amino acids. CDR3 region: CASSLSPQGFGQETQYF. The CDR3 nucleotides are TGTGCCAGCAGCTTAAGCCCCCAGGGTTTTGGTCAAGAGACCCAGTACTTC. Together with reference TRBV7-3 and TRBJ2-5, the CDR3 gives the full variable domain: GAGVSQTPSNKVTEKGKYVELRCDPISGHTALYWYRQSLGQGPEFLIYFQGTGAADDSGLPNDRFFAVRPEGSVSTLKIQRTERGDSAVYLCASSLSPQGFGQETQYFGPGTRLLVL.

V and J are TRBV7-9 and TRBJ2-7, with 12 bases lining up with TRBD2. CDR1 and CDR2 (germline): SEHNR, FQNEAQ (reference sequence). J was trimmed by 2 bases and V by 5 bases; bases with no gene match: 13. This CDR3 comprises 18 residues. In DNA, the CDR3 is TGTGCCAGCAGCCACCCATTAGGGGCTAGCGGGAGGGCCTACGAGCAGTACTTC. Amino acids: CASSHPLGASGRAYEQYF.

The chain links TRBV27 to TRBJ2-7; D may be TRBD1 (5 bases). V lost 4 bases, J lost 6 bases, and 7 bases lay in between. CDR1 is MNHEY, CDR2 SMNVEV, per germline (reference sequence). This CDR3 contains 11 residues. CDR3 sequence reads: CASSWGLEQYF. The CDR3 DNA sequence: TGTGCCAGCAGTTGGGGCCTCGAGCAGTACTTC.

The chain employs TRBV2 and TRBJ1-5; tentatively, D is TRBD1 (6 bases). This CDR3 has 19 amino acids. Germline CDR1 and CDR2: SNHLY and FYNNEI. V lost 3 bases and J 3 bases, leaving 24 bases between the germline ends. CDR3 region: CASSDGGATGGTFNQPQHF. The CDR3 region has the DNA TGTGCCAGCAGTGACGGGGGGGCCACTGGGGGGACCTTCAATCAGCCCCAGCATTTT.

This chain uses TRBV6-6 with TRBJ2-7, with 12 positions matching TRBD1. J lost 4 bases, V lost 7 bases, and 8 bases had no gene match. In germline, CDR1 is MNHNY, CDR2 SVGAGI (reference sequence). CDR3 length: 15 amino acids. CDR3 loop: CASTRGTGGFYEQYF. The CDR3 DNA reads as TGTGCCAGCACCAGGGGGACAGGGGGCTTTTACGAGCAGTACTTC.

This sequence joins TRBV5-1 and TRBJ2-7, with TRBD2 matching over 12 bases. Germline-derived CDR1 and CDR2 are SGHRS and YFSETQ. V was pared by 5 bases and J by 0 bases, with 3 bases of the junction left unmatched. The CDR3 totals 15 residues. CDR3 residues: CASRMTSGSSYEQYF. The CDR3 bases are TGCGCCAGCAGAATGACTAGCGGGAGCTCCTACGAGCAGTACTTC. The whole variable domain, remainder taken from reference TRBV5-1 and TRBJ2-7, is KAGVTQTPRYLIKTRGQQVTLSCSPISGHRSVSWYQQTPGQGLQFLFEYFSETQRNKGNFPGRFSGRQFSNSRSEMNVSTLELGDSALYLCASRMTSGSSYEQYFGPGTRLTVT.